Each of the 9 T cell receptor beta chains below was sequenced from the same sample in a study of blood T cell repertoires in COVID-19. Method: immunoSEQ multiplex PCR; TCRdb's copy keeps in-frame clones and lacks some. The data hold 55,000 to 65,000 clones, with more than 80% observed a single time. Sequencing was carried out using peripheral blood. The source of these receptors is a woman of 80 years or more with active COVID-19.

The gene calls are TRBV7-8 and TRBJ2-7, with 9 bases matching TRBD2. From germline, CDR1 is SGHVS and CDR2 FQNEAQ. V dropped 11 bases and J dropped 2; count of bases not matched to a gene: 4. This CDR3 contains 12 residues. This chain's CDR3 is CAGGTSTYEQYF. The CDR3 nucleotides are TGTGCCGGTGGGACTAGCACCTACGAGCAGTACTTC.

The chain combines TRBV28 with TRBJ1-2; weak D call: TRBD1 (5 bases). This CDR3 spans 12 amino acids. Between the trimmed V and J ends, which lost 8 bases and 2 bases, there was a span of 9 bases. The germline V gene has CDR1 MDHEN and CDR2 SYDVKM. The CDR3 is CASHQGNYGYTF. Written as DNA, the CDR3 is TGTGCCAGCCATCAGGGAAACTATGGCTACACCTTC.

The chain links TRBV28 to TRBJ2-2; 8 nucleotides agree with TRBD1. The CDR3 is 15 amino acids. Germline loops: CDR1 MDHEN, CDR2 SYDVKM. The V and J ends lost 5 bases and 3 bases, in that order; junction bases with no gene match: 5. CDR3 amino acids: CASSRDRGYTGELFF. The CDR3 nucleotides are TGTGCCAGCAGTCGAGACAGGGGATACACCGGGGAGCTGTTTTTT.

V gene TRBV6-5 combines with J gene TRBJ1-4; TRBD1 might be the D (5 bases). The CDR3 length is 13 residues. Per germline, CDR1 MNHEY and CDR2 SVGAGI. Trimming shortened V by 6 bases and J by 7 bases, and 12 bases separated the two germline ends. The CDR3 coding sequence is TGTGCCAGCAGCCAGGGTGTTAGTGAAAAACTGTTTTTT. It translates to CASSQGVSEKLFF.

This clone was found a few times. The V gene is TRBV11-2, the J gene TRBJ2-5, with D possibly matching TRBD1 (5 bases). Trimming cost V 1 base and J 1 base, with 13 bases left between them. Germline V gene lookup returns CDR1 SGHAT and CDR2 FQNNGV. The CDR3 covers 16 residues. CDR3 sequence (DNA): TGTGCCAGCAGCTTAGTAGCTCAGGGTTCCCAAGAGACCCAGTACTTC. As protein: CASSLVAQGSQETQYF.

This chain links TRBV6-1 with TRBJ1-5; the match to TRBD1 covers 9 bases. Trimming removed 2 bases from V and 6 bases from J; junction bases left unmatched: 8. The CDR3 runs to 16 residues. Germline CDR1 and CDR2: MNHNS and SASEGT. This CDR3 reads CASSEWTTGGVQPQHF. The CDR3 DNA is TGTGCCAGCAGTGAATGGACCACAGGGGGCGTTCAGCCCCAGCATTTT.

The J gene is TRBJ1-1, the V gene TRBV28, with a tentative D call TRBD1 (6 bases). CDR1 MDHEN and CDR2 SYDVKM come from the germline V gene. The CDR3 is 16 amino acids. Trimming shortened V by 5 bases and J by 7 bases, and 23 bases separated the two germline ends. CDR3 loop: CASSPHPGFGQLEAFF. CDR3 coding DNA: TGTGCCAGCAGTCCCCACCCCGGGTTCGGACAGCTTGAAGCTTTCTTT.

The gene calls are TRBV2 and TRBJ1-1; no firm D call. The CDR3 consists of 11 residues. Germline-derived CDR1 and CDR2 are SNHLY and FYNNEI. Trimming removed 4 bases from V and 7 bases from J, with 7 bases in between. CDR3 in DNA: TGTGCCAGCAGTGTAACATTTGAAGCTTTCTTT. Its translation is CASSVTFEAFF. Complete variable domain (other parts from reference TRBV2 and TRBJ1-1): EPEVTQTPSHQVTQMGQEVILRCVPISNHLYFYWYRQILGQKVEFLVSFYNNEISEKSEIFDDQFSVERPDGSNFTLKIRSTKLEDSAMYFCASSVTFEAFFGQGTRLTVV.

The chain has TRBV11-2 and TRBJ2-1; TRBD2 matches at 7 bases. The germline V gene encodes CDR1 SGHAT and CDR2 FQNNGV. The CDR3 consists of 16 residues. Unmatched junction bases numbered 7, after V lost 5 bases and J lost 0 bases. DNA of the CDR3: TGTGCCAGCAGCATCCGACCTAGCGGCTCCTACAATGAGCAGTTCTTC. Translation: CASSIRPSGSYNEQFF. Looking up the rest from reference TRBV11-2 and TRBJ2-1 gives the full variable domain: EAGVAQSPRYKIIEKRQSVAFWCNPISGHATLYWYQQILGQGPKLLIQFQNNGVVDDSQLPKDRFSAERLKGVDSTLKIQPAKLEDSAVYLCASSIRPSGSYNEQFFGPGTRLTVL.